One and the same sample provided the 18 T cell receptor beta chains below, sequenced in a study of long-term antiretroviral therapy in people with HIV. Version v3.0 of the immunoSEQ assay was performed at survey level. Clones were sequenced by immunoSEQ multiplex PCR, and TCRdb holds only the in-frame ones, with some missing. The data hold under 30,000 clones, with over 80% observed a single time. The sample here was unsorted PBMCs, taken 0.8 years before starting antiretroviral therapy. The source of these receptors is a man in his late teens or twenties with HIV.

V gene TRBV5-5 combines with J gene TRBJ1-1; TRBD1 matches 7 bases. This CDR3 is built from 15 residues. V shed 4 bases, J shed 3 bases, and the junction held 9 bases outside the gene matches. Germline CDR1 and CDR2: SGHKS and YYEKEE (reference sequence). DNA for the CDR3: TGTGCCAGCAGCAGACAGGGTGGCCTGGACACTGAAGCTTTCTTT. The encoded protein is CASSRQGGLDTEAFF.

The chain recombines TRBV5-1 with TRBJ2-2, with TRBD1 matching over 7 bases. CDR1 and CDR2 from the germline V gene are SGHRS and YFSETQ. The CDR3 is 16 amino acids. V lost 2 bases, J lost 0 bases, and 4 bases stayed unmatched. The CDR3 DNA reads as TGCGCCAGCAGCTTTGGTACAGGGGCGAACACCGGGGAGCTGTTTTTT. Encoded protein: CASSFGTGANTGELFF. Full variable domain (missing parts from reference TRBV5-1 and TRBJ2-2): KAGVTQTPRYLIKTRGQQVTLSCSPISGHRSVSWYQQTPGQGLQFLFEYFSETQRNKGNFPGRFSGRQFSNSRSEMNVSTLELGDSALYLCASSFGTGANTGELFFGEGSRLTVL.

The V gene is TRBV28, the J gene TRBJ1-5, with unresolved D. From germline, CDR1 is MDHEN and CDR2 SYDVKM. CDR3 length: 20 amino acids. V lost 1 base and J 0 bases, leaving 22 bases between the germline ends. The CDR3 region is CASSLFSMGYGWYSNQPQHF. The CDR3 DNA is TGTGCCAGCAGTTTATTTAGTATGGGATACGGATGGTATAGCAATCAGCCCCAGCATTTT.

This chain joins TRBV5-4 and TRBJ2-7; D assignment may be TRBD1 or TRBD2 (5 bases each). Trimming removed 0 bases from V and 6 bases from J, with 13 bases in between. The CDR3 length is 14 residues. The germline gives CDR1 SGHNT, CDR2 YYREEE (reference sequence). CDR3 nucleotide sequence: TGTGCCAGCAGCTTGGAGGTTGGGGGTTTCGAGCAGTACTTC. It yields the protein CASSLEVGGFEQYF. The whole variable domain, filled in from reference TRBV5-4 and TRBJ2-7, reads ETGVTQSPTHLIKTRGQQVTLRCSSQSGHNTVSWYQQALGQGPQFIFQYYREEENGRGNFPPRFSGLQFPNYSSELNVNALELDDSALYLCASSLEVGGFEQYFGPGTRLTVT.

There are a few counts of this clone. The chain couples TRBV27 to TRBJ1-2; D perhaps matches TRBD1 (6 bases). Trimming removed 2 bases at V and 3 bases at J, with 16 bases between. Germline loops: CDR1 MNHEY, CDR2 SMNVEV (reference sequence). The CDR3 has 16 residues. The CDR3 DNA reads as TGTGCCAGCAGTTTAAATCCCGGGGGGCCCTACTATGGCTACACCTTC. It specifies CASSLNPGGPYYGYTF.

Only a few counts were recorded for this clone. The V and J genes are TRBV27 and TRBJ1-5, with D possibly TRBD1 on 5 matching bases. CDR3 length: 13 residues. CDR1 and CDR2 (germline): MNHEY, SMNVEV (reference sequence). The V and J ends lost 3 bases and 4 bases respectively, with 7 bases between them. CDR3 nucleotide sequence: TGTGCCAGCAGTTTGCGGGGGAATCAGCCCCAGCATTTT. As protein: CASSLRGNQPQHF.

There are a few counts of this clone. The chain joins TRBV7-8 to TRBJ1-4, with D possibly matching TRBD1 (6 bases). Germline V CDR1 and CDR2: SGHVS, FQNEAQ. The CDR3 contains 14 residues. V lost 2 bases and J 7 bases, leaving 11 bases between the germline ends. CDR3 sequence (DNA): TGTGCCAGCAGCTTAACAGGGATCAGTGAAAAACTGTTTTTT. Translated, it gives CASSLTGISEKLFF.

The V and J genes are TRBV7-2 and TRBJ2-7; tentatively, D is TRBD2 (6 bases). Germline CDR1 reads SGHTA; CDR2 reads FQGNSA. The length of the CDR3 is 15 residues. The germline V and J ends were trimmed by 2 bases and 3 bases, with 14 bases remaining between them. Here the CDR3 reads CASSLYGGEGYEQYF. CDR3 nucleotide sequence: TGTGCCAGCAGCTTATACGGCGGGGAAGGCTACGAGCAGTACTTC. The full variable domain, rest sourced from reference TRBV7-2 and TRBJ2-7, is GAGVSQSPSNKVTEKGKDVELRCDPISGHTALYWYRQSLGQGLEFLIYFQGNSAPDKSGLPSDRFSAERTGGSVSTLTIQRTQQEDSAVYLCASSLYGGEGYEQYFGPGTRLTVT.

The CDR3 nucleotides read TGTGCCTGGAGTGAGACCCTCACGGGACTAGCGGGGGGGCGCTCCTACAATGAGCAGTTCTTC. Its protein is CAWSETLTGLAGGRSYNEQFF. The rearrangement uses TRBV30 and TRBJ2-1; TRBD2 agrees at 16 bases. The CDR3 extends over 21 amino acids. J lost 0 bases, V lost 1 base, and 12 bases had no gene match. Germline values: CDR1 GTSNPN, CDR2 SVGIG (reference sequence).

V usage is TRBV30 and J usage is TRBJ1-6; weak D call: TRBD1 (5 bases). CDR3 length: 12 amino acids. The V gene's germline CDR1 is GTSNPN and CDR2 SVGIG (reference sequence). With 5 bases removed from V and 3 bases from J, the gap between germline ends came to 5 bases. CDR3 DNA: TGTGCCTGGGACAGCTATAATTCACCCCTCCACTTT. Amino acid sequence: CAWDSYNSPLHF.

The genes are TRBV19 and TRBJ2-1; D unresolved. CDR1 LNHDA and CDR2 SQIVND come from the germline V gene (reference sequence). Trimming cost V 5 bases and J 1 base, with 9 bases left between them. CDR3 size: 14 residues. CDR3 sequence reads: CASSQVSSYNEQFF. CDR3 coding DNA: TGTGCCAGTAGTCAGGTATCATCCTACAATGAGCAGTTCTTC.

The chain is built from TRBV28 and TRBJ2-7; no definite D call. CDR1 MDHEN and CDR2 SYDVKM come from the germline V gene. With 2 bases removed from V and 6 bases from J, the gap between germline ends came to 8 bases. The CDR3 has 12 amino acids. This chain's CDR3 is CASSLAPREQYF. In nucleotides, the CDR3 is TGTGCCAGCAGTTTAGCCCCTCGCGAGCAGTACTTC. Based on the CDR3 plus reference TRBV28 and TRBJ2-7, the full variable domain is DVKVTQSSRYLVKRTGEKVFLECVQDMDHENMFWYRQDPGLGLRLIYFSYDVKMKEKGDIPEGYSVSREKKERFSLILESASTNQTSMYLCASSLAPREQYFGPGTRLTVT.

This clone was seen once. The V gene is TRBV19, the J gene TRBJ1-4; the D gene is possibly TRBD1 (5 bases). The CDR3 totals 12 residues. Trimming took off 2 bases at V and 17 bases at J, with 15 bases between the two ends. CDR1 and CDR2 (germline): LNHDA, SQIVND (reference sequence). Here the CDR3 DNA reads TGTGCCAGTAGTATAAATGATCGGACACCATTTTTT. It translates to CASSINDRTPFF.

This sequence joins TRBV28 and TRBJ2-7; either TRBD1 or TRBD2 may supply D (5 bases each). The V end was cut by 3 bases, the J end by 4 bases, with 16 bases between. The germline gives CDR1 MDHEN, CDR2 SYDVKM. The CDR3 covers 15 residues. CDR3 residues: CASSLQGTVQYEQYF. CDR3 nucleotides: TGTGCCAGCAGTTTGCAAGGGACGGTTCAGTACGAGCAGTACTTC.

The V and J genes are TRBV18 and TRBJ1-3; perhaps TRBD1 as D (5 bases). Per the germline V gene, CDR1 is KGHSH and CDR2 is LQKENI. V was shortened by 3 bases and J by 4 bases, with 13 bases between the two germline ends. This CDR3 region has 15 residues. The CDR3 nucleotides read TGTGCCAGCTCACCGCCCGAGGGGTGGGGAAACACCATATATTTT. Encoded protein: CASSPPEGWGNTIYF. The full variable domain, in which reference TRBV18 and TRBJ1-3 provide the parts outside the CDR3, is NAGVMQNPRHLVRRRGQEARLRCSPMKGHSHVYWYRQLPEEGLKFMVYLQKENIIDESGMPKERFSAEFPKEGPSILRIQQVVRGDSAAYFCASSPPEGWGNTIYFGEGSWLTVV.

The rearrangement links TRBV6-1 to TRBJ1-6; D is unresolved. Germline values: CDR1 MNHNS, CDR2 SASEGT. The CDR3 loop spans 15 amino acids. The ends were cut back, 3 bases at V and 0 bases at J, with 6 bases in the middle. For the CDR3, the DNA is TGTGCCAGCAGTGACCGGGGCTCCTATAATTCACCCCTCCACTTT. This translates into CASSDRGSYNSPLHF.

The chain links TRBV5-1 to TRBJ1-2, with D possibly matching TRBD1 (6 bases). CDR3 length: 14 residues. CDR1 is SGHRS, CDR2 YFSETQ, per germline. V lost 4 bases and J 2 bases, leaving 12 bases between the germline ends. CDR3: CASSAGGGNYGYTF. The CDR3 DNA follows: TGCGCCAGCAGCGCGGGGGGGGGCAACTATGGCTACACCTTC.

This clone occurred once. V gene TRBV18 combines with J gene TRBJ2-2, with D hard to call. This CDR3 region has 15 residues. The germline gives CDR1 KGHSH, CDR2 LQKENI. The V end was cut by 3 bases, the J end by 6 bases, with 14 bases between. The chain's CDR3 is CASSPQATDAGELFF. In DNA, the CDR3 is TGTGCCAGCTCACCTCAGGCCACCGACGCCGGGGAGCTGTTTTTT.